This T cell receptor (beta chain) was sequenced in a study of patients and donors after allogeneic stem cell transplantation. The CDR3 runs 16 residues. CDR1 and CDR2 from the germline V gene are LGHNA and YNFKEQ. V lost 2 bases, J lost 7 bases, and 11 bases stayed unmatched. In TCRdb, the RT-PCR reads were re-called with MiXCR into one record per CDR3 protein. Among 410,000 or so distinct CDR3 sequences listed, about a sixth were seen once. The sequence was collected from a human donor who was either an allogeneic HSCT recipient or a stem cell or donor lymphocyte infusion donor (not recorded which). It is not recorded whose cells these are; they may come from a transplant donor. V and J are TRBV4-2 and TRBJ2-1; TRBD2 matches at 7 bases. Sequencing was carried out using blood, either unsorted or a sorted T cell fraction (not recorded which). The CDR3 loop is CASSQIDSIGRNEQFF. The CDR3 DNA is TGTGCCAGCAGCCAAATAGACTCTATCGGGAGGAATGAGCAGTTCTTC.